A selection of T cell receptor beta chains follows, all from one sample in a study of control samples from healthy donors and cancer patients. This table comes from immunoSEQ multiplex PCR, and its TCRdb copy is limited to in-frame clones, with some not included. The repertoire holds about 58,000 clones, with 87% as singletons. Sequencing was done on a sample of PBMCs. The receptors originated from an older woman with lung cancer. CDR3s include the opening cysteine and the closing phenylalanine or tryptophan. Each record gives: clone size, J gene, D gene, V gene, CDR3 protein, CDR3 DNA. A D gene is named only where the DNA matches it firmly. Rows give clone size only sometimes, using once, few, many, or a class for an expanded clone.

clone_size: NA; j_call: TRBJ2-5; d_call: NA; v_call: TRBV5-1; cdr3_aa: CASSLENRAEETQYF; cdr3_nt: TGCGCCTCGAGTCTTGAGAACAGAGCTGAAGAGACCCAGTACTTC
clone_size: NA; j_call: TRBJ1-2; d_call: NA; v_call: TRBV6-5; cdr3_aa: CASSSGTYGYTF; cdr3_nt: TGTGCCAGCAGTTCGGGGACCTATGGCTACACCTTC
clone_size: NA; j_call: TRBJ1-1; d_call: NA; v_call: TRBV6-5; cdr3_aa: CASQQLNTEAFF; cdr3_nt: TGTGCCAGCCAACAGTTGAACACTGAAGCTTTCTTT
clone_size: NA; j_call: TRBJ2-1; d_call: NA; v_call: TRBV25-1; cdr3_aa: CASSGTNYNEQFF; cdr3_nt: TGTGCCAGCAGTGGGACCAATTACAATGAGCAGTTCTTC
clone_size: NA; j_call: TRBJ2-2; d_call: NA; v_call: TRBV15; cdr3_aa: CATSRRKHPGTGELFF; cdr3_nt: TGTGCCACCAGCAGAAGGAAACACCCGGGCACCGGGGAGCTGTTTTTT
clone_size: once; j_call: TRBJ1-1; d_call: NA; v_call: TRBV3-1/TRBV3-2; cdr3_aa: CASSPLEGNTEAFF; cdr3_nt: TGTGCCAGCAGCCCTCTCGAAGGGAACACTGAAGCTTTCTTT
clone_size: NA; j_call: TRBJ2-7; d_call: NA; v_call: TRBV10-3; cdr3_aa: CAISELDSLEQYF; cdr3_nt: TGTGCCATCAGTGAGCTCGACAGTCTAGAGCAGTACTTC
clone_size: NA; j_call: TRBJ2-1; d_call: NA; v_call: TRBV3-1/TRBV3-2; cdr3_aa: CASSPSGGAYNEQFF; cdr3_nt: TGTGCCAGCAGCCCCTCGGGCGGGGCCTACAATGAGCAGTTCTTC
clone_size: NA; j_call: TRBJ1-2; d_call: NA; v_call: TRBV12-3/TRBV12-4; cdr3_aa: CASSPTDIGGYTF; cdr3_nt: TGTGCCAGCAGCCCGACGGACATCGGTGGCTACACCTTC
clone_size: NA; j_call: TRBJ2-5; d_call: TRBD2; v_call: TRBV4-1; cdr3_aa: CASSQEGTSGIKETQYF; cdr3_nt: TGCGCCAGCAGCCAAGAAGGGACTAGCGGTATTAAAGAGACCCAGTACTTC
clone_size: NA; j_call: TRBJ1-4; d_call: TRBD1; v_call: TRBV19; cdr3_aa: CASSLGTVGEKLFF; cdr3_nt: TGTGCCAGTAGTCTTGGGACAGTAGGGGAAAAACTGTTTTTT
clone_size: NA; j_call: TRBJ2-7; d_call: NA; v_call: TRBV13; cdr3_aa: CASSLPRKQESYEQYF; cdr3_nt: TGTGCCAGCAGCTTACCGAGAAAACAGGAATCCTACGAGCAGTACTTC
clone_size: NA; j_call: TRBJ1-1; d_call: NA; v_call: TRBV3-1/TRBV3-2; cdr3_aa: CASSPLGSEAFF; cdr3_nt: TGTGCCAGCAGCCCGCTCGGGTCTGAAGCTTTCTTT
clone_size: NA; j_call: TRBJ2-7; d_call: NA; v_call: TRBV28; cdr3_aa: CASTPGAVSSYEQYF; cdr3_nt: TGTGCCAGCACCCCAGGGGCTGTTAGCTCCTACGAGCAGTACTTC
clone_size: NA; j_call: TRBJ1-4; d_call: TRBD1; v_call: TRBV5-6; cdr3_aa: CASSHRQGVHEKLFF; cdr3_nt: TGTGCCAGCAGCCACAGACAGGGGGTCCATGAAAAACTGTTTTTT
clone_size: NA; j_call: TRBJ1-4; d_call: NA; v_call: TRBV9; cdr3_aa: CASSVGDVNEKLFF; cdr3_nt: TGTGCCAGCAGCGTAGGAGACGTTAATGAAAAACTGTTTTTT
clone_size: once; j_call: TRBJ2-2; d_call: TRBD2; v_call: TRBV5-1; cdr3_aa: CASSILGSGGAAGGTGELFF; cdr3_nt: TGCGCCAGCAGCATCTTAGGAAGCGGGGGGGCCGCAGGAGGTACCGGGGAGCTGTTTTTT
clone_size: NA; j_call: TRBJ2-3; d_call: NA; v_call: TRBV27; cdr3_aa: CASSLSPGARKDTQYF; cdr3_nt: TGTGCCAGCAGTTTATCCCCGGGGGCTCGTAAAGATACGCAGTATTTT
clone_size: NA; j_call: TRBJ2-2; d_call: TRBD1; v_call: TRBV5-1; cdr3_aa: CASSTGTDTGELFF; cdr3_nt: TGCGCCAGCAGCACCGGGACAGACACCGGGGAGCTGTTTTTT
clone_size: NA; j_call: TRBJ1-1; d_call: NA; v_call: TRBV10-1; cdr3_aa: CASSEQANTEAFF; cdr3_nt: TGCGCCAGCAGTGAGCAAGCGAACACTGAAGCTTTCTTT
clone_size: NA; j_call: TRBJ2-3; d_call: NA; v_call: TRBV9; cdr3_aa: CASSVEVTSGTQYF; cdr3_nt: TGTGCCAGCAGCGTAGAAGTGACATCAGGTACGCAGTATTTT
clone_size: NA; j_call: TRBJ1-1; d_call: NA; v_call: TRBV19; cdr3_aa: CASSIEGGGNTEAFF; cdr3_nt: TGTGCCAGTAGTATAGAAGGCGGCGGAAACACTGAAGCTTTCTTT
clone_size: NA; j_call: TRBJ1-4; d_call: NA; v_call: TRBV5-1; cdr3_aa: CASSLDRAEGEKLFF; cdr3_nt: TGCGCCAGCAGCTTGGACAGGGCCGAAGGGGAAAAACTGTTTTTT
clone_size: NA; j_call: TRBJ1-1; d_call: NA; v_call: TRBV3-1/TRBV3-2; cdr3_aa: CASSELGRTEAFF; cdr3_nt: TGTGCCAGCAGCGAACTCGGGAGGACTGAAGCTTTCTTT
clone_size: NA; j_call: TRBJ2-5; d_call: NA; v_call: TRBV4-1; cdr3_aa: CASSQDGLPGETQYF; cdr3_nt: TGCGCCAGCAGCCAAGACGGACTGCCGGGGGAGACCCAGTACTTC
clone_size: NA; j_call: TRBJ2-7; d_call: TRBD2; v_call: TRBV20-1; cdr3_aa: CSASAGGPQEQYF; cdr3_nt: TGCAGTGCTAGTGCGGGAGGGCCGCAAGAGCAGTACTTC
clone_size: NA; j_call: TRBJ1-6; d_call: TRBD1; v_call: TRBV4-1; cdr3_aa: CASTSRGQAMGNSPLHF; cdr3_nt: TGCGCCAGCACCTCAAGGGGACAGGCAATGGGTAATTCACCCCTCCACTTT
clone_size: once; j_call: TRBJ2-7; d_call: TRBD1; v_call: TRBV28; cdr3_aa: CASRNTGVGLRTYEQYF; cdr3_nt: TGTGCCAGCAGGAACACAGGGGTTGGCCTTCGGACCTACGAGCAGTACTTC
clone_size: NA; j_call: TRBJ1-4; d_call: NA; v_call: TRBV30; cdr3_aa: CAWVPATNEKLFF; cdr3_nt: TGTGCCTGGGTACCTGCAACTAATGAAAAACTGTTTTTT
clone_size: NA; j_call: TRBJ1-1; d_call: NA; v_call: TRBV5-6; cdr3_aa: CASSLRRTQNTEAFF; cdr3_nt: TGTGCCAGCAGCCTCCGTCGGACCCAGAACACTGAAGCTTTCTTT
clone_size: NA; j_call: TRBJ2-7; d_call: TRBD1; v_call: TRBV6-5; cdr3_aa: CASSPGQRNEQYF; cdr3_nt: TGTGCCAGCTCCCCGGGACAGAGGAACGAGCAGTACTTC
clone_size: NA; j_call: TRBJ1-4; d_call: NA; v_call: TRBV7-9; cdr3_aa: CASSWGGGHAEEREKLFF; cdr3_nt: TGTGCCAGCAGCTGGGGGGGAGGACACGCCGAGGAACGTGAAAAACTGTTTTTT
clone_size: NA; j_call: TRBJ2-1; d_call: NA; v_call: TRBV3-1/TRBV3-2; cdr3_aa: CASSHLANEQFF; cdr3_nt: TGTGCCAGCAGCCACTTGGCAAATGAGCAGTTCTTC
clone_size: NA; j_call: TRBJ2-5; d_call: NA; v_call: TRBV6-5; cdr3_aa: CASGRAYQETQYF; cdr3_nt: TGTGCCAGCGGTCGTGCGTACCAAGAGACCCAGTACTTC
clone_size: few; j_call: TRBJ2-7; d_call: NA; v_call: TRBV9; cdr3_aa: CASSVEGIHEQYF; cdr3_nt: TGTGCCAGCAGCGTAGAAGGAATCCACGAGCAGTACTTC
clone_size: once; j_call: TRBJ2-1; d_call: TRBD2; v_call: TRBV3-1/TRBV3-2; cdr3_aa: CASSVRLAGGNNEQFF; cdr3_nt: TGTGCCAGCAGCGTACGACTAGCGGGGGGAAACAATGAGCAGTTCTTC
clone_size: NA; j_call: TRBJ2-5; d_call: TRBD2; v_call: TRBV28; cdr3_aa: CASSPGLVHLRGETQYF; cdr3_nt: TGTGCCAGCAGTCCGGGACTAGTGCACCTAAGAGGGGAGACCCAGTACTTC
clone_size: NA; j_call: TRBJ1-1; d_call: NA; v_call: TRBV6-1; cdr3_aa: CASSERAQQIMNTEAFF; cdr3_nt: TGTGCCAGCAGTGAACGCGCCCAACAAATAATGAACACTGAAGCTTTCTTT
clone_size: NA; j_call: TRBJ1-4; d_call: NA; v_call: TRBV7-9; cdr3_aa: CASSRRTSTNEKLFF; cdr3_nt: TGTGCCAGCAGCCGCCGGACGTCAACTAATGAAAAACTGTTTTTT
clone_size: NA; j_call: TRBJ2-2; d_call: TRBD2; v_call: TRBV2; cdr3_aa: CASRLAGDVGGELFF; cdr3_nt: TGTGCCAGCAGACTAGCGGGAGACGTAGGCGGGGAGCTGTTTTTT
clone_size: NA; j_call: TRBJ2-1; d_call: NA; v_call: TRBV11-2; cdr3_aa: CASSLDDHGYNEQFF; cdr3_nt: TGTGCCAGCAGCTTAGATGACCACGGCTACAATGAGCAGTTCTTC
clone_size: NA; j_call: TRBJ2-6; d_call: NA; v_call: TRBV5-8; cdr3_aa: CASSSYRVSGANVLTF; cdr3_nt: TGTGCCAGCAGCTCATACAGGGTCTCCGGGGCCAACGTCCTGACTTTC
clone_size: NA; j_call: TRBJ2-7; d_call: TRBD1; v_call: TRBV18; cdr3_aa: CASSPSGQRSSYEQYF; cdr3_nt: TGTGCCAGCTCACCCTCGGGACAGAGAAGCTCCTACGAGCAGTACTTC
clone_size: NA; j_call: TRBJ2-1; d_call: NA; v_call: TRBV7-8; cdr3_aa: CASSLAFNYNEQFF; cdr3_nt: TGTGCCAGCAGCTTAGCGTTCAACTACAATGAGCAGTTCTTC
clone_size: NA; j_call: TRBJ2-1; d_call: NA; v_call: TRBV2; cdr3_aa: CASKPTLGNEQFF; cdr3_nt: TGTGCCAGCAAGCCTACTCTCGGCAATGAGCAGTTCTTC